This TCR beta chain was sequenced for a study of shared clonotypes between healthy human individuals. The wider study: Three CD4 naive, three CD4 memory, two CD8 naive and one CD8 memory plate were used per donor.

Study conclusions and caveats: Naive subsets usually exceeded memory subsets in estimated richness.

Notes on this clone: Its antigen is still unknown.

Trimming shortened V by 1 base and J by 4 bases, and 17 bases separated the two germline ends. CDR3 length: 16 residues. Germline CDR1 is SGHTA and CDR2 is FQGNSA. It was at deep level that the assay was run. Sorted-subset replicate PCRs used about 0.2 ug DNA, 25,000 to 30,000 T cell genomes. Clones were read by immunoSEQ multiplex PCR, and TCRdb kept only the in-frame ones, dropping some. The data show some 1.5 million clones, roughly 95% seen once. The source is a man younger than 40 in good health. The sequencing input was naive CD4+ T cells sorted from blood. Stated subset: CD45RA+ positively selected. The chain employs TRBV7-2 and TRBJ2-7; possibly TRBD2 for D (7 bases). In DNA form, the CDR3 reads TGTGCCAGCAGCTTAGTTGAGGGGGAGGGCTATTACGAGCAGTACTTC. Its translation: CASSLVEGEGYYEQYF. Full variable domain (missing parts from reference TRBV7-2 and TRBJ2-7): GAGVSQSPSNKVTEKGKDVELRCDPISGHTALYWYRQSLGQGLEFLIYFQGNSAPDKSGLPSDRFSAERTGGSVSTLTIQRTQQEDSAVYLCASSLVEGEGYYEQYFGPGTRLTVT.